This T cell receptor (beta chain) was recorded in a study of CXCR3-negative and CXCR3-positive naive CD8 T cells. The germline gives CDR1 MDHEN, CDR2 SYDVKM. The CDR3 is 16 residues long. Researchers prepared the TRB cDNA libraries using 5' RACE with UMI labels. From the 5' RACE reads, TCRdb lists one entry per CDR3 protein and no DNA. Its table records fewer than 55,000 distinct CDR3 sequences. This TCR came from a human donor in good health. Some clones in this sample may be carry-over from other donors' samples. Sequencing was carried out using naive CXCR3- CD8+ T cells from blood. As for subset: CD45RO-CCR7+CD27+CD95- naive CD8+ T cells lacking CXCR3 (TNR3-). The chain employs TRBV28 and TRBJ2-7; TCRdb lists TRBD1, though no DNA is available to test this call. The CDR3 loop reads CASSFFKGDLSYEQYF.